A selection of T cell receptor beta chains follows, all from one sample in a study of T-cell reconstitution after alpha-beta-depleted transplantation in children. TCRdb reanalysed the PCR reads using MiXCR and keeps one entry per CDR3 protein. The table has around 300,000 distinct CDR3 sequences, roughly a tenth seen once; the top ten hold 7.5%. The sequencing used PBMCs, collected before TCRalphabeta/CD19-depleted stem cell transplant. Receptors originate from a boy younger than two with acute myeloid leukemia, due to receive a stem cell transplant. Each CDR3 is given without its conserved first and last residue.

J gene: TRBJ2-5
V gene: TRBV7-3
CDR3 protein: ASSWPTDPY

J gene: TRBJ1-6
V gene: TRBV12-3/TRBV12-4
CDR3 protein: ASSPGQLNSPLH

J gene: TRBJ2-3
V gene: TRBV5-1
CDR3 protein: ASSWGTSGGTDTQY

J gene: TRBJ2-7
V gene: TRBV4-2
CDR3 protein: ASSQARHGTAGYEQY

J gene: TRBJ1-5
V gene: TRBV7-9
CDR3 protein: ASRFRKDQGRWPQH

J gene: TRBJ2-7
V gene: TRBV28
CDR3 protein: ASSPSGSTSYEQY

J gene: TRBJ2-5
V gene: TRBV24-1
CDR3 protein: ATSDLQGQGMGTQY

J gene: TRBJ2-1
V gene: TRBV7-9
CDR3 protein: ASSFGGRNSYNEQF

J gene: TRBJ2-7
V gene: TRBV6-1
CDR3 protein: ASRRDYASYEQY

J gene: TRBJ1-5
V gene: TRBV29-1
CDR3 protein: SASQGGRNQPQH

J gene: TRBJ2-5
V gene: TRBV2
CDR3 protein: ASSDRQGLAQETQY

J gene: TRBJ1-5
V gene: TRBV6-5
CDR3 protein: ASSYSPGGGNQPQH

J gene: TRBJ2-7
V gene: TRBV20-1
CDR3 protein: SVSSVGGLPPDEQY

J gene: TRBJ1-2
V gene: TRBV20-1
CDR3 protein: SATPTSPRDWGDGYT

J gene: TRBJ2-3
V gene: TRBV20-1
CDR3 protein: SAPGLAATDTQY

J gene: TRBJ2-5
V gene: TRBV2
CDR3 protein: ASSAPQETQY

J gene: TRBJ2-2
V gene: TRBV7-3
CDR3 protein: ASSLKFRTGVFANTGELF

J gene: TRBJ2-1
V gene: TRBV20-1
CDR3 protein: SAREATPEQF

J gene: TRBJ1-6
V gene: TRBV9
CDR3 protein: ASSVDVQSGKVPLH

J gene: TRBJ2-7
V gene: TRBV6-2/TRBV6-3
CDR3 protein: ASSYFGTGGSYEQY

J gene: TRBJ2-3
V gene: TRBV29-1
CDR3 protein: SSRGAGDGTDTQY

J gene: TRBJ2-6
V gene: TRBV18
CDR3 protein: ASSPQTGANVLT

J gene: TRBJ2-7
V gene: TRBV3-1
CDR3 protein: ASSHSTMASYEQY

J gene: TRBJ2-5
V gene: TRBV3-1
CDR3 protein: ASSLRGSPETQY

J gene: TRBJ2-6
V gene: TRBV12-3/TRBV12-4
CDR3 protein: ASRGVFGGFYSGANVLT

J gene: TRBJ2-5
V gene: TRBV24-1
CDR3 protein: ATSDPLTSGQETQY

J gene: TRBJ2-7
V gene: TRBV27
CDR3 protein: ASSFGQGGEQY

J gene: TRBJ2-7
V gene: TRBV14
CDR3 protein: ASSQVPGYHEQY

J gene: TRBJ2-1
V gene: TRBV28
CDR3 protein: ASIMGGPSYNEQF

J gene: TRBJ2-5
V gene: TRBV7-9
CDR3 protein: ASSRRRASGKRETQY

J gene: TRBJ2-3
V gene: TRBV4-3
CDR3 protein: ASSLRARTDTQY

J gene: TRBJ2-7
V gene: TRBV5-1
CDR3 protein: ASSHGTLNYEQY

J gene: TRBJ2-7
V gene: TRBV12-3/TRBV12-4
CDR3 protein: ASSLDQGEAYEQY

J gene: TRBJ2-2
V gene: TRBV2
CDR3 protein: ASSVVSGKANTGELF

J gene: TRBJ2-7
V gene: TRBV5-1
CDR3 protein: ASSPDRPYEQY

J gene: TRBJ1-1
V gene: TRBV5-1
CDR3 protein: ASSIPSSEAF

J gene: TRBJ2-7
V gene: TRBV7-2
CDR3 protein: ASSLVRAGGSEQY

J gene: TRBJ2-4
V gene: TRBV12-3/TRBV12-4
CDR3 protein: ASSLAPWDRAEGNIQY

J gene: TRBJ1-2
V gene: TRBV10-3
CDR3 protein: AISEDSLYGYT

J gene: TRBJ2-7
V gene: TRBV7-9
CDR3 protein: ASSHGGRQGANEQY

J gene: TRBJ2-6
V gene: TRBV5-1
CDR3 protein: ASSLSWANVLT

J gene: TRBJ1-1
V gene: TRBV29-1
CDR3 protein: SVETGITEAF

J gene: TRBJ2-7
V gene: TRBV6-2/TRBV6-3
CDR3 protein: ASSPHRDLYEQY

J gene: TRBJ2-7
V gene: TRBV20-1
CDR3 protein: SARDTYEQY

J gene: TRBJ2-7
V gene: TRBV3-1
CDR3 protein: ASSRSATASYEQY

J gene: TRBJ1-5
V gene: TRBV28
CDR3 protein: ASSARQAYSNQPQH

J gene: TRBJ1-3
V gene: TRBV6-5
CDR3 protein: ASSFNRLYSGNTIY

J gene: TRBJ2-1
V gene: TRBV11-2
CDR3 protein: ASSLVPAGYTEQF

J gene: TRBJ1-5
V gene: TRBV12-3/TRBV12-4
CDR3 protein: ASSFMEQPQH

J gene: TRBJ1-1
V gene: TRBV5-1
CDR3 protein: ASSQDRWYTEAF

J gene: TRBJ2-5
V gene: TRBV7-2
CDR3 protein: ASTPAGQHQETQY

J gene: TRBJ1-5
V gene: TRBV19
CDR3 protein: ASKSGQNQPQH

J gene: TRBJ1-2
V gene: TRBV9
CDR3 protein: ASSLTGTATYGYT

J gene: TRBJ2-3
V gene: TRBV7-2
CDR3 protein: ASSLVSSGHTDTQY

J gene: TRBJ2-3
V gene: TRBV7-2
CDR3 protein: ASSLVSGRWQY